The entry below describes one TCR beta chain. This entry belongs to a study of cytomegalovirus exposure and HLA in healthy donors. PCR involved 60 Vbeta and 13 Jbeta primers. Data came from immunoSEQ multiplex PCR; TCRdb stores just in-frame clones and leaves some out. The repertoire has approximately 220,000 clones, roughly four fifths of them found once; the top ten carry 1.1% to 1.5%. The CDR3 is made up of 14 amino acids. Germline CDR1 LGHNA, CDR2 YSLEER. Trimming stripped 0 bases from V and 15 bases from J, with 17 bases between. The source is a girl aged 10-17 years in good health and CMV-seronegative. The J gene is TRBJ1-4, the V gene TRBV4-3; weak D call: TRBD1 (6 bases). Sequencing was performed on PBMCs. For the CDR3, the DNA is TGCGCCAGCAGCCAAGAATTGGGTCTGGGGGCGTTGTTTTTT. Its protein is CASSQELGLGALFF.